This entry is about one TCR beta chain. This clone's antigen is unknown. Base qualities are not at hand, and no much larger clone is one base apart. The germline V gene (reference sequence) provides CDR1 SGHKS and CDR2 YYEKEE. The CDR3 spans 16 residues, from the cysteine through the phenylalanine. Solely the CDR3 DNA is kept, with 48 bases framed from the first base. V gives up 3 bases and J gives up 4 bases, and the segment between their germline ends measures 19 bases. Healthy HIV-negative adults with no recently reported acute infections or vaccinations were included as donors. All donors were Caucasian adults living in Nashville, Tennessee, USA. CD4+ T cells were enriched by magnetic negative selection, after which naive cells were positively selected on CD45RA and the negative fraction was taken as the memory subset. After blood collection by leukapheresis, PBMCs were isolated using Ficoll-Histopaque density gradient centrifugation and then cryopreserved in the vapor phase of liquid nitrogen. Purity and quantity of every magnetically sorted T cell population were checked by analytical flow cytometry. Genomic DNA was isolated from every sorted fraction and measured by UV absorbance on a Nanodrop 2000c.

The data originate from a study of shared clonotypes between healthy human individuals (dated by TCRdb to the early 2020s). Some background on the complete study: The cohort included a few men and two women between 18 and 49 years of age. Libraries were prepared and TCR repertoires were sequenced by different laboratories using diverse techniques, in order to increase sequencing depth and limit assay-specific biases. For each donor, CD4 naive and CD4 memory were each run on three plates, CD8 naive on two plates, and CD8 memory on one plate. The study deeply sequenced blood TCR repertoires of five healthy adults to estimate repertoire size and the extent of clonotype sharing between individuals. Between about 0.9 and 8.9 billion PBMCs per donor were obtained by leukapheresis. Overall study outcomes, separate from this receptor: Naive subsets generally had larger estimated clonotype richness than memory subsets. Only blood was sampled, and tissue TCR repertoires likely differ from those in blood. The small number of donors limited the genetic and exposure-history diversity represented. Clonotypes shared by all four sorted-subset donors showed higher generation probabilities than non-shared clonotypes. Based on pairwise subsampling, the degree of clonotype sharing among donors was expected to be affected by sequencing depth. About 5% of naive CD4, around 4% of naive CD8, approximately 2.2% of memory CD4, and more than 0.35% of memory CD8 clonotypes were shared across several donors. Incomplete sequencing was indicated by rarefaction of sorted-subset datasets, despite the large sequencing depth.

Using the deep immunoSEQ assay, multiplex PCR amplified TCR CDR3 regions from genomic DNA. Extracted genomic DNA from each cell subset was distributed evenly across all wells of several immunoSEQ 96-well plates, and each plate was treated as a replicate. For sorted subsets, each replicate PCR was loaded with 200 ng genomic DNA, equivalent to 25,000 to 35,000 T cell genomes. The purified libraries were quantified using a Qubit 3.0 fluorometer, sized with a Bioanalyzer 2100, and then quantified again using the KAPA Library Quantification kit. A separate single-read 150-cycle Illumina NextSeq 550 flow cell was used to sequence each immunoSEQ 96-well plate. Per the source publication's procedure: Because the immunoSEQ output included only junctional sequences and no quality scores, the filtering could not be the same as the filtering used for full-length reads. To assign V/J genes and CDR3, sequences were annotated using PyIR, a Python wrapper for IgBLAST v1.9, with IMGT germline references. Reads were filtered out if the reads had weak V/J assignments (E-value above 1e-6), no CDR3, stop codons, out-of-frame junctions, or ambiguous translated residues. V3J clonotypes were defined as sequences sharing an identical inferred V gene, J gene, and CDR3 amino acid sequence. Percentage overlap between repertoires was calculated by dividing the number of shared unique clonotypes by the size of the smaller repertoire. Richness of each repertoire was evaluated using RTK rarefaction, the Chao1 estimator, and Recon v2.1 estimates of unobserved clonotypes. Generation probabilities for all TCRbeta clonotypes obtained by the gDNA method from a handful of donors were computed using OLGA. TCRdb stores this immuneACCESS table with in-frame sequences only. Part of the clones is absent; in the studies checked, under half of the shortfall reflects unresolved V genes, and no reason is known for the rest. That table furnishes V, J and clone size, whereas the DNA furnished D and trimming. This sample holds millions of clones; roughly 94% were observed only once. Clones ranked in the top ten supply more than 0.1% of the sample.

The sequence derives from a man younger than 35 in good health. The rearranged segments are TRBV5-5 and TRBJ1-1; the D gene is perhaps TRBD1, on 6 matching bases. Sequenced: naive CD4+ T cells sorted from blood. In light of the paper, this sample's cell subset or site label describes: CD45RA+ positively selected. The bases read TGTGCCAGCAGCTCGGGACATGGGGGCGCAAGCACTGAAGCTTTCTTT. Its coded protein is CASSSGHGGASTEAFF.